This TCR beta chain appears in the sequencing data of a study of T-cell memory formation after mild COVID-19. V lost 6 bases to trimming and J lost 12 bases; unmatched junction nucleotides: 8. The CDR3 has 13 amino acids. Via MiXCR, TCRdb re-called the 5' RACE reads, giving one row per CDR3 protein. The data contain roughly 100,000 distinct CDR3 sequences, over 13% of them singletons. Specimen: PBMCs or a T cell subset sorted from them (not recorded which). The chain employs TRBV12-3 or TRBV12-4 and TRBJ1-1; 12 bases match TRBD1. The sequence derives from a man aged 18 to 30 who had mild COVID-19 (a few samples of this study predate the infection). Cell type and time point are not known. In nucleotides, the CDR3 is TGTGCCAGCAGCCCGGGACAGGGGGCTGGGACTTTCTTT. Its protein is CASSPGQGAGTFF.